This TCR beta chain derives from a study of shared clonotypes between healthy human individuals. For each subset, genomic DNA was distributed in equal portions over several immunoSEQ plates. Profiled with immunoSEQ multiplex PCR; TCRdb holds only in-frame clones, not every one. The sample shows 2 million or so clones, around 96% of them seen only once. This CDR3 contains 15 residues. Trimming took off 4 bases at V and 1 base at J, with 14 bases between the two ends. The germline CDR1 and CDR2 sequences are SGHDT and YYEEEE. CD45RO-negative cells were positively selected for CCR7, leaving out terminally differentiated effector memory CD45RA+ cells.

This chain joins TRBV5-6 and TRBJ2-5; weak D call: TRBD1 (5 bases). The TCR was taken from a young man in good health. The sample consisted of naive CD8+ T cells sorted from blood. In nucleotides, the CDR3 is TGTGCCAGCAGCCAGACAGTGCCATTCCAAGAGACCCAGTACTTC. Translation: CASSQTVPFQETQYF.